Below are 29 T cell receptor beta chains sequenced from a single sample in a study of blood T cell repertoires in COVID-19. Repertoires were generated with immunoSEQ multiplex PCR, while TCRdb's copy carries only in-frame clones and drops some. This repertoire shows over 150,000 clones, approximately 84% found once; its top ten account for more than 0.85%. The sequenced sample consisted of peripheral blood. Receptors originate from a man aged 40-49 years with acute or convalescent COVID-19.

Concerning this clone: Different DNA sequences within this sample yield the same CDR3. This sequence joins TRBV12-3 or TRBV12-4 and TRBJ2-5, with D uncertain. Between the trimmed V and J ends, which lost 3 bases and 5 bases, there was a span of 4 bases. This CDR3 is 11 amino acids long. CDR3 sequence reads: CASSLRETQYF. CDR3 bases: TGTGCCAGCAGTTTGCGTGAGACCCAGTACTTC.

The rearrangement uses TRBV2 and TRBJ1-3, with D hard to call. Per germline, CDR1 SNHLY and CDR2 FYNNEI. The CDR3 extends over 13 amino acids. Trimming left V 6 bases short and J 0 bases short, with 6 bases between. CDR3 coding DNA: TGTGCCAGCAGAACAGACTCTGGAAACACCATATATTTT. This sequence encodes CASRTDSGNTIYF.

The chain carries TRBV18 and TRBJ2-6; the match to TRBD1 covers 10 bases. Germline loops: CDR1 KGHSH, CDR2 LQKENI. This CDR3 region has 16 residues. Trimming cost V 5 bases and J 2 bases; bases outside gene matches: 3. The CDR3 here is CASSKTGGPGANVLTF. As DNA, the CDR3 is TGTGCCAGCTCAAAGACAGGGGGCCCTGGGGCCAACGTCCTGACTTTC.

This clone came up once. The CDR3 protein is CASSLSGGGADTQYF. Here the CDR3 DNA reads TGTGCCAGCAGCCTCAGCGGGGGGGGCGCAGATACGCAGTATTTT. The rearrangement uses TRBV6-5 and TRBJ2-3; TRBD2 agrees at 10 bases. Germline CDR1 reads MNHEY; CDR2 reads SVGAGI. This CDR3 contains 15 residues. Trimming cost V 6 bases and J 4 bases; bases outside gene matches: 7.

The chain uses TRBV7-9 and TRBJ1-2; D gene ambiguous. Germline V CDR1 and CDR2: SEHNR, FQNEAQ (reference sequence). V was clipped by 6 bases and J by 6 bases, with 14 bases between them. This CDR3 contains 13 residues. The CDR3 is CASSYPNGDGYTF. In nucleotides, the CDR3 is TGTGCCAGCAGTTACCCTAACGGGGATGGCTACACCTTC.

The DNA of the CDR3 is TGTGCCAGCAGCGACAAGGACAGGCCCCCCCTCCACTTT. It codes for CASSDKDRPPLHF. The rearrangement links TRBV9 to TRBJ1-6, with 7 bases that match TRBD1. Per germline, CDR1 SGDLS and CDR2 YYNGEE. This CDR3 spans 13 amino acids. With V trimmed by 3 bases and J by 13 bases, 7 bases remained unmatched.

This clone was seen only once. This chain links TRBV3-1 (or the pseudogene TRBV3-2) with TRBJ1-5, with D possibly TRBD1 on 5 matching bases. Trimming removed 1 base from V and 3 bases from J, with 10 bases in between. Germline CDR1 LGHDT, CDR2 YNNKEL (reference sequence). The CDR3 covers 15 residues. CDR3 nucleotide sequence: TGTGCCAGCAGCCAAGGGAGGGGAGTCAATCAGCCCCAGCATTTT. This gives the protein CASSQGRGVNQPQHF.

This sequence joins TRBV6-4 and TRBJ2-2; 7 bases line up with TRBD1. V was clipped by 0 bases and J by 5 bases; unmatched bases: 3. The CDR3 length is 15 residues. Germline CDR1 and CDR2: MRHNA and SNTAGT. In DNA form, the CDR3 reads TGTGCCAGCAGTGACTCATCGGGACAGACCGGGGAGCTGTTTTTT. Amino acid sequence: CASSDSSGQTGELFF.

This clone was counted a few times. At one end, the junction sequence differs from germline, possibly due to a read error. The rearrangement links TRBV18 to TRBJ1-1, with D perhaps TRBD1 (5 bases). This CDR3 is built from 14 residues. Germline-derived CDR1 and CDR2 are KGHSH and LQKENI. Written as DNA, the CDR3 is TGTGCCAGCTCACCGGATTCAGGGACTGAAGCCTACCATTTT. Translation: CASSPDSGTEAYHF.

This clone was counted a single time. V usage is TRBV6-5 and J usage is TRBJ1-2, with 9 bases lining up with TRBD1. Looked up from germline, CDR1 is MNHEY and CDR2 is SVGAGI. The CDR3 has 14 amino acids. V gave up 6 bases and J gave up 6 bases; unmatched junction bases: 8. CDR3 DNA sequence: TGTGCCAGCAGCTCCCGGACAGGGGCTGATGGCTACACCTTC. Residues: CASSSRTGADGYTF.

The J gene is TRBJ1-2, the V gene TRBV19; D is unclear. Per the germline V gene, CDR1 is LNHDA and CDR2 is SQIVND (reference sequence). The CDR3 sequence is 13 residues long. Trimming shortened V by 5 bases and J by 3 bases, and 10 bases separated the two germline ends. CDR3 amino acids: CASSAGWDYGYTF. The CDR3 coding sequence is TGTGCCAGTAGTGCCGGGTGGGACTATGGCTACACCTTC.

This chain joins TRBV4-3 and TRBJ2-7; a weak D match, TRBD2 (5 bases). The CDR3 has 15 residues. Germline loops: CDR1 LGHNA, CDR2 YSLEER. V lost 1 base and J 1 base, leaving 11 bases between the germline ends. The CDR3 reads CASSQGPGSSYEQYF. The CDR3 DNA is TGCGCCAGCAGCCAAGGCCCGGGGTCGTCCTACGAGCAGTACTTC.

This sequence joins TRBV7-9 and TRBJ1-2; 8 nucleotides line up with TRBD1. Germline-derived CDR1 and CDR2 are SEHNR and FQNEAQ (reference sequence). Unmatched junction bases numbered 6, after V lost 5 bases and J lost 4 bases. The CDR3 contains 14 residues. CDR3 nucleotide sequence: TGTGCCAGCAGCCGGCGGACAGGGTTCTATGGCTACACCTTC. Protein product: CASSRRTGFYGYTF.

The CDR3 region has the DNA TGTGCCAGCAGCTTTATCTCCCGACCGGGACTACACCCCCTCCACTTT. Protein sequence: CASSFISRPGLHPLHF. The chain joins TRBV11-2 to TRBJ1-6, with D possibly matching TRBD1 (5 bases). Germline CDR1 reads SGHAT; CDR2 reads FQNNGV. This CDR3 is 16 amino acids long. V was pared by 3 bases and J by 13 bases, with 22 bases between.

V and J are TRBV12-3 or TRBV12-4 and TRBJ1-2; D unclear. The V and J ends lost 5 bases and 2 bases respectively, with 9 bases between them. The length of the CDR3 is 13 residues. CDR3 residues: CASSLGRNYGYTF. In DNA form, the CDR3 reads TGTGCCAGCAGTCTTGGGAGGAACTATGGCTACACCTTC.

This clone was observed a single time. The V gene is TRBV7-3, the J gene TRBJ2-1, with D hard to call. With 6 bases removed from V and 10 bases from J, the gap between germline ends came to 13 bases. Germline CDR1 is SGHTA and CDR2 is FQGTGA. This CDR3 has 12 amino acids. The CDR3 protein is CASSLLGREQFF. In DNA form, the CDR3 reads TGTGCCAGCAGTCTCCTAGGAAGGGAGCAGTTCTTC.

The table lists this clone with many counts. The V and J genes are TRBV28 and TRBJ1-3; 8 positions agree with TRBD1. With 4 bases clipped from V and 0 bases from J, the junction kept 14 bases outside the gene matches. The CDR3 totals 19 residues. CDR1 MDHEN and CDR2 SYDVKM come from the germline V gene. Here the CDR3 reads CASSSSYPGQGFSGNTIYF. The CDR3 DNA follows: TGTGCCAGCAGTTCCTCTTACCCCGGACAGGGTTTCTCTGGAAACACCATATATTTT. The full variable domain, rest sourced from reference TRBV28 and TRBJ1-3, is DVKVTQSSRYLVKRTGEKVFLECVQDMDHENMFWYRQDPGLGLRLIYFSYDVKMKEKGDIPEGYSVSREKKERFSLILESASTNQTSMYLCASSSSYPGQGFSGNTIYFGEGSWLTVV.

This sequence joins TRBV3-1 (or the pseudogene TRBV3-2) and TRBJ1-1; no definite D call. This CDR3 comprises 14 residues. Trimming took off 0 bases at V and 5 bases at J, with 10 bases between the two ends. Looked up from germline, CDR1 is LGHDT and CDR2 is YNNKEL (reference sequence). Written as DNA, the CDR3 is TGTGCCAGCAGCCAAGACCATCGGAGGACTGAAGCTTTCTTT. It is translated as CASSQDHRRTEAFF.

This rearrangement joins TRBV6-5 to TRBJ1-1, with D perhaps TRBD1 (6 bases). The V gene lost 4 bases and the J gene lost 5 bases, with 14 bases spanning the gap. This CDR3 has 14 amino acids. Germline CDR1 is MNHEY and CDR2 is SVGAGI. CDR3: CASSSPGDRTEAFF. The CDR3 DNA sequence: TGTGCCAGCAGTTCTCCAGGGGATAGGACTGAAGCTTTCTTT.

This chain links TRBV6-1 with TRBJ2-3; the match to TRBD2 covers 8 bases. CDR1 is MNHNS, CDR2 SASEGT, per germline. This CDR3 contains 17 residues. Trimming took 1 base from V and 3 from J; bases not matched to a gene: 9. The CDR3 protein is CASSEDRAGGPTDTQYF. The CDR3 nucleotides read TGTGCCAGCAGTGAAGATAGGGCGGGGGGTCCGACAGATACGCAGTATTTT.

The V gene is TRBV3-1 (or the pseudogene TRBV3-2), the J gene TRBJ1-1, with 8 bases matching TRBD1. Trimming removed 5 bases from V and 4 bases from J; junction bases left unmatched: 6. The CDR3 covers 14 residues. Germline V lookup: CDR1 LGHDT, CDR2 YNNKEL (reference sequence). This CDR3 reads CASSGAGGRTEAFF. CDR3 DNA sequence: TGTGCCAGCAGCGGAGCAGGGGGCCGCACTGAAGCTTTCTTT.

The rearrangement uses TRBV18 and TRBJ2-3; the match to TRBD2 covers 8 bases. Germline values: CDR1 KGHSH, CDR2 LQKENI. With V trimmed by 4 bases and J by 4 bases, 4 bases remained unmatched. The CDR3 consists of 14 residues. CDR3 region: CASSRTSSPDTQYF. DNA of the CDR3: TGTGCCAGCTCACGGACTAGCAGTCCAGATACGCAGTATTTT.

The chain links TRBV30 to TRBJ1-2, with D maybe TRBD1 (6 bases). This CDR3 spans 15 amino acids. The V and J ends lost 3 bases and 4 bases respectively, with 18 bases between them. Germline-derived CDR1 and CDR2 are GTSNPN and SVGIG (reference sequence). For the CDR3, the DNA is TGTGCCTGGAGCCGTCCTCCTAGGGGGAGCTATGGCTACACCTTC. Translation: CAWSRPPRGSYGYTF.

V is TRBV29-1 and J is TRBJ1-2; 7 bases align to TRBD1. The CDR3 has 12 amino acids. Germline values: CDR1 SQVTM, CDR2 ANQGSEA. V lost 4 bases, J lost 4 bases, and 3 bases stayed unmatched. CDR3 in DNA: TGCAGCGTTGGGACAGGTCCCTATGGCTACACCTTC. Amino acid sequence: CSVGTGPYGYTF.

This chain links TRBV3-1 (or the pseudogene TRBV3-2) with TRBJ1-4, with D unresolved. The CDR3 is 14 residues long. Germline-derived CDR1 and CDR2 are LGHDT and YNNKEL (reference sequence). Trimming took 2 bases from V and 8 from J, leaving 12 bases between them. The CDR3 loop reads CASSQWAATEKLFF. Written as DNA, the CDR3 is TGTGCCAGCAGCCAATGGGCAGCAACCGAAAAACTGTTTTTT.

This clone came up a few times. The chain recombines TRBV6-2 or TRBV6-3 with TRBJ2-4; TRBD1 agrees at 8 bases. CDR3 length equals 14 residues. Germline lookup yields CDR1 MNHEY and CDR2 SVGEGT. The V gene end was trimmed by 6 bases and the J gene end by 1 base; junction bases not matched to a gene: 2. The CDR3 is CASSRTGAKNIQYF. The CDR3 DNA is TGTGCCAGCAGCCGGACAGGGGCCAAAAACATTCAGTACTTC.

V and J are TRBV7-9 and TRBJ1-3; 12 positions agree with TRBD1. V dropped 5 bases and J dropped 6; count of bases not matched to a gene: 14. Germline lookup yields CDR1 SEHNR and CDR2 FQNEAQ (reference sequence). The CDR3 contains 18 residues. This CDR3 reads CASSRPPKGTGGENTIYF. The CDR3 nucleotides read TGTGCCAGCAGCCGCCCACCAAAGGGGACAGGGGGCGAAAACACCATATATTTT. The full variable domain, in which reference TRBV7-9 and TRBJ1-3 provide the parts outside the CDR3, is DTGVSQNPRHKITKRGQNVTFRCDPISEHNRLYWYRQTLGQGPEFLTYFQNEAQLEKSRLLSDRFSAERPKGSFSTLEIQRTEQGDSAMYLCASSRPPKGTGGENTIYFGEGSWLTVV.

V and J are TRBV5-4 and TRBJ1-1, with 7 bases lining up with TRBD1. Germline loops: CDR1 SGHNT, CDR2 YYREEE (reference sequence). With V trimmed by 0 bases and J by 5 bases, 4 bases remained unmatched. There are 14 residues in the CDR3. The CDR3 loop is CASSLEGARTEAFF. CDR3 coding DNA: TGTGCCAGCAGCTTGGAGGGGGCAAGGACTGAAGCTTTCTTT.

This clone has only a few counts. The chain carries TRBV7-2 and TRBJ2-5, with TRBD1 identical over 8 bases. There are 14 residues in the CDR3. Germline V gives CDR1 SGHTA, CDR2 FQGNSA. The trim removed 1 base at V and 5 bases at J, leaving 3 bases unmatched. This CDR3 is CASSLGDRPETQYF. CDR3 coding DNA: TGTGCCAGCAGCTTAGGGGACAGGCCGGAGACCCAGTACTTC.